This T cell receptor beta chain was sequenced for a study of cytomegalovirus exposure and HLA in healthy donors. The wider study: Early release data held about 92 million unique TCRs from HLA-typed donors. Study outcomes and limitations: Sequence variants that were highly shared formed a cluster that was likely a sequencing artifact. Specific recognition of CMV antigens was confirmed in vitro for a few chains (all CMV-associated).

Germline lookup yields CDR1 MGHRA and CDR2 YSYEKL. The CDR3 consists of 15 residues. V was trimmed by 1 base and J by 2 bases, leaving 9 bases between them. PCR involved 60 Vbeta and 13 Jbeta primers. Only in-frame clones appear in the TCRdb table, and some are missing; sequencing was by immunoSEQ multiplex PCR. The sample shows about 130,000 clones, about 66% of them seen only once. As regards this clone: Its antigen is currently unknown.

The clonotype was recovered from a man between 25 and 39 years old in good health and CMV-seropositive. The J gene is TRBJ1-3, the V gene TRBV4-1; D is unclear. The sequenced sample consisted of PBMCs. The CDR3 loop is CASSQVVRTGNTIYF. CDR3 in DNA: TGCGCCAGCAGCCAAGTAGTGAGGACTGGAAACACCATATATTTT.